The next 26 T cell receptor beta chains were all read from a single sample in a study of human T cells and chemical hapten exposure. TCRdb re-analysed the RACE reads in MiXCR, keeping a single row per CDR3 protein. The sample has more than 75,000 distinct CDR3 sequences; about 9.3% are singletons. Time point defined: patch test 2, 6 weeks after DPC sensitization. Documented treatment: therapeutic diphenylcyclopropenone sensitization with weekly scalp DPC. Here the sequenced sample was whole blood, taken in connection with sensitization to the hapten diphenylcyclopropenone (DPC). These receptors were obtained from a woman aged 40-49 years with alopecia areata. Some clones in this sample may be carry-over from other donors' samples.

This CDR3 reads CASLQGSHFQETQYF. The CDR3 DNA reads TGTGCCAGCCTACAGGGGAGCCACTTCCAAGAGACCCAGTACTTC. This chain links TRBV28 with TRBJ2-5; 7 positions agree with TRBD1. The CDR3 length is 15 residues. Trimming cost V 8 bases and J 1 base; bases outside gene matches: 10. Germline lookup yields CDR1 MDHEN and CDR2 SYDVKM.

In its sample, this clonotype was seen a few times. The chain employs TRBV12-3 or TRBV12-4 and TRBJ1-1; D perhaps matches TRBD1 (5 bases). Trimming left V 4 bases short and J 5 bases short, with 14 bases between. The CDR3 runs to 14 residues. CDR3 nucleotide sequence: TGTGCCAGCAGTTCTTCAGGGATGGGAACTGAAGCTTTCTTT. Translation: CASSSSGMGTEAFF.

The sample holds many counts of this clonotype. V is TRBV28 and J is TRBJ2-1; 9 bases are shared with TRBD2. Germline V lookup: CDR1 MDHEN, CDR2 SYDVKM. The V segment lost 3 bases and the J segment 6 bases; nucleotides outside the gene matches: 0. CDR3 length equals 13 residues. CDR3 sequence (DNA): TGTGCCAGCAGTTTTAGCGGGGGCAATGAGCAGTTCTTC. Translation gives CASSFSGGNEQFF.

In this sample, this clonotype turned up many times. This rearrangement joins TRBV4-2 to TRBJ2-6; 9 bases match TRBD1. CDR1 and CDR2 (germline): LGHNA, YNFKEQ. The length of the CDR3 is 20 residues. After removal of 4 bases from V and 3 bases from J, the junction contained 16 bases not matched to a gene. CDR3 DNA: TGTGCCAGCAGCCCTCAACCCTTACAGGGGGCTGGAGGTGGGGCCAACGTCCTGACTTTC. Its protein is CASSPQPLQGAGGGANVLTF.

This clonotype came up many times. This chain joins TRBV7-9 and TRBJ2-3; D not certain. Trimming stripped 11 bases from V and 3 bases from J, with 21 bases between. The CDR3 is made up of 15 amino acids. Germline loops: CDR1 SEHNR, CDR2 FQNEAQ (reference sequence). Here the CDR3 reads CAHLMDRHPTDTQYF. The DNA of the CDR3 is TGTGCCCACCTCATGGACCGCCACCCAACAGATACGCAGTATTTT.

This clonotype was observed many times. The rearrangement uses TRBV28 and TRBJ2-7; 7 nucleotides agree with TRBD1. J gave up 0 bases and V 4 bases, and 12 bases lay outside the gene matches. The CDR3 contains 17 residues. The germline CDR1 and CDR2 sequences are MDHEN and SYDVKM. The CDR3 loop is CASSYPAAGTASYEQYF. The CDR3 DNA sequence: TGTGCCAGCAGTTACCCCGCCGCCGGGACAGCCTCCTACGAGCAGTACTTC.

This clonotype is labeled medium-sized. V usage is TRBV29-1 and J usage is TRBJ2-7; D not resolved. CDR1 is SQVTM, CDR2 ANQGSEA, per germline. The CDR3 is 12 residues long. Trimming left V 4 bases short and J 2 bases short, with 9 bases between. The CDR3 here is CSVGLPTYEQYF. CDR3 nucleotides: TGCAGCGTTGGACTCCCGACCTACGAGCAGTACTTC.

The J gene is TRBJ1-2, the V gene TRBV28; D remains unclear. Trimming shortened V by 6 bases and J by 0 bases, and 8 bases separated the two germline ends. The CDR3 spans 13 residues. Germline V lookup: CDR1 MDHEN, CDR2 SYDVKM. The CDR3 region has the DNA TGTGCCAGCAGCCAAACAGCTAACTATGGCTACACCTTC. Encoded protein: CASSQTANYGYTF.

This clonotype was detected many times. The gene calls are TRBV28 and TRBJ2-3; the D gene is possibly TRBD2 (7 bases). The CDR3 length is 11 residues. The germline CDR1 and CDR2 sequences are MDHEN and SYDVKM. The CDR3: CVSGGWDTQYF. CDR3 DNA: TGTGTTTCGGGGGGCTGGGATACGCAGTATTTT.

The rearrangement joins TRBV27 to TRBJ2-1; 9 bases line up with TRBD2. The V gene end was trimmed by 3 bases and the J gene end by 0 bases; junction bases not matched to a gene: 9. Per the germline V gene, CDR1 is MNHEY and CDR2 is SMNVEV (reference sequence). The CDR3 is 18 residues long. CDR3 residues: CASSFRLAGPGSYNEQFF. The DNA for the CDR3 is TGTGCCAGCAGTTTTCGGCTAGCGGGGCCCGGCTCCTACAATGAGCAGTTCTTC.

This clonotype was recorded many times. The chain has TRBV19 and TRBJ1-5; 8 bases match TRBD1. After removal of 7 bases from V and 5 bases from J, the junction contained 4 bases not matched to a gene. This CDR3 comprises 13 residues. Germline V gene data show CDR1 as LNHDA and CDR2 as SQIVND (reference sequence). In DNA form, the CDR3 reads TGTGCCAGTACGTCAGGGGGCGATCAGCCCCAGCATTTT. It specifies CASTSGGDQPQHF.

V gene TRBV6-5 combines with J gene TRBJ2-7; 9 bases align to TRBD2. The germline CDR1 and CDR2 sequences are MNHEY and SVGAGI. The CDR3 covers 15 residues. The J segment lost 1 base and the V segment lost 6 bases, leaving 7 bases of the junction unmatched. The CDR3 reads CASRGVAGASYEQYF. The CDR3 DNA reads as TGTGCCAGCAGGGGTGTAGCGGGGGCTTCCTACGAGCAGTACTTC.

The V call is TRBV7-2, the J call TRBJ2-1, with 12 bases fitting TRBD2. Trimming took 1 base from V and 10 from J; bases not matched to a gene: 5. This CDR3 is built from 15 residues. The germline V gene encodes CDR1 SGHTA and CDR2 FQGNSA. The CDR3 sequence: CASSLGLAGVGEQFF. The CDR3 nucleotides read TGTGCCAGCAGCTTAGGACTAGCGGGAGTTGGGGAGCAGTTCTTC. Based on the CDR3 plus reference TRBV7-2 and TRBJ2-1, the full variable domain is GAGVSQSPSNKVTEKGKDVELRCDPISGHTALYWYRQSLGQGLEFLIYFQGNSAPDKSGLPSDRFSAERTGGSVSTLTIQRTQQEDSAVYLCASSLGLAGVGEQFFGPGTRLTVL.

This clonotype showed up many times. The V and J genes are TRBV9 and TRBJ2-2; D ambiguous. The CDR3 loop spans 15 amino acids. V was cut by 4 bases and J by 1 base, with 11 bases left in between. The germline V gene has CDR1 SGDLS and CDR2 YYNGEE. The CDR3 DNA reads TGTGCCAGCAGCCCCGGTAGTCGGAACACCGGGGAGCTGTTTTTT. Protein sequence: CASSPGSRNTGELFF.

As regards this clonotype: Just one base apart from a much larger clone, this may be a read error. CDR3 nucleotides: TGCAGTGCTAGAGATCCGACCCTAGTGGCGGGATCTGGCTACGAGCAGTACTTC. Amino acid sequence: CSARDPTLVAGSGYEQYF. The chain couples TRBV20-1 to TRBJ2-7, with D tentatively TRBD2 (6 bases). CDR1 DFQATT and CDR2 SNEGSKA come from the germline V gene (reference sequence). V was cut by 0 bases and J by 3 bases, with 24 bases left in between. The CDR3 totals 18 residues.

This chain connects TRBV20-1 to TRBJ2-7; 8 bases agree with TRBD2. V was pared by 6 bases and J by 3 bases, with 7 bases of the junction left unmatched. From germline, CDR1 is DFQATT and CDR2 SNEGSKA (reference sequence). The CDR3 sequence is 13 residues long. The CDR3 reads CSALPTSVYEQYF. The CDR3 region has the DNA TGCAGTGCCCTACCGACTAGCGTCTACGAGCAGTACTTC.

The V and J genes are TRBV29-1 and TRBJ1-2; no definite D call. This CDR3 has 14 amino acids. Deletions cut 7 bases from V and 2 bases from J, with 17 bases between. The germline V gene encodes CDR1 SQVTM and CDR2 ANQGSEA. CDR3: CSARESGGNYGYTF. The CDR3 bases are TGCAGCGCCCGTGAGTCGGGTGGGAACTATGGCTACACCTTC.

The rearrangement joins TRBV18 to TRBJ2-5; D is unresolved. CDR1 KGHSH and CDR2 LQKENI come from the germline V gene. The CDR3 is made up of 14 amino acids. V was clipped by 2 bases and J by 2 bases, with 9 bases between them. DNA of the CDR3: TGTGCCAGCTCACCAAGCGAGAGGCAAGAGACCCAGTACTTC. Translated, it gives CASSPSERQETQYF.

CDR3 in DNA: TGTGCCAGCAGAGGAGGGACAGGCAGCTCTGGGGCCAACGTCCTGACTTTC. Protein product: CASRGGTGSSGANVLTF. The V gene is TRBV6-5, the J gene TRBJ2-6, with TRBD1 identical over 8 bases. Germline assignment: CDR1 MNHEY and CDR2 SVGAGI. The CDR3 contains 17 residues. V trimming: 6 bases; J trimming: 0 bases; junction bases outside the gene matches: 7.

This clonotype came up a few times. This sequence joins TRBV3-1 and TRBJ2-7; 8 bases are a match to TRBD2. The CDR3 extends over 16 amino acids. After removal of 3 bases from V and 3 bases from J, the junction contained 10 bases not matched to a gene. Germline-derived CDR1 and CDR2 are LGHDT and YNNKEL (reference sequence). The CDR3 spells CASSQDAGTRDYEQYF. The DNA of the CDR3 is TGTGCCAGCAGCCAGGATGCCGGGACTAGGGACTACGAGCAGTACTTC.

This clonotype came up a few times. The rearrangement links TRBV7-2 to TRBJ2-3; D remains unclear. CDR3 size: 12 residues. Germline CDR1 SGHTA, CDR2 FQGNSA. V lost 4 bases and J lost 5, with 7 bases in between. The CDR3 nucleotides read TGTGCCAGCAGCTCCTATGTAGATACGCAGTATTTT. This gives the protein CASSSYVDTQYF.

This clonotype has a count of ten or more. Here the CDR3 reads CASSEAGNNQPQHF. The CDR3 region has the DNA TGTGCCAGCAGTGAAGCAGGGAACAATCAGCCCCAGCATTTT. V and J are TRBV25-1 and TRBJ1-5; D is perhaps TRBD1 (5 bases). V lost 2 bases, J lost 3 bases, and 8 bases lay in between. Germline lookup yields CDR1 MGHDK and CDR2 SYGVNS. CDR3 length equals 14 residues.

The chain links TRBV27 to TRBJ2-5; the D gene is possibly TRBD1 (6 bases). Germline CDR1 and CDR2: MNHEY and SMNVEV (reference sequence). Trimming removed 6 bases at V and 2 bases at J, with 7 bases between. CDR3 length: 12 amino acids. The chain's CDR3 is CASRQGQETQYF. The CDR3 nucleotides are TGTGCCAGCAGGCAGGGGCAAGAGACCCAGTACTTC.

A note on this clonotype: The junction shows a germline mismatch at one end, possibly a read error. The rearrangement links TRBV20-1 to TRBJ1-1; 10 nucleotides line up with TRBD1. CDR1 and CDR2 (germline): DFQATT, SNEGSKA (reference sequence). The CDR3 totals 15 residues. The CDR3 sequence: CSAEDRGYANSEAFF. CDR3 nucleotides: TGCAGTGCGGAGGACAGGGGGTATGCTAACAGTGAAGCTTTCTTT.

This clonotype was picked up many times. The DNA of the CDR3 is TGTGCCAGCAGCCCAATGTCCCGGGCGTCGAACACTGAAGCTTTCTTT. Amino acid sequence: CASSPMSRASNTEAFF. This rearrangement joins TRBV7-9 to TRBJ1-1; D unresolved. Germline-derived CDR1 and CDR2 are SEHNR and FQNEAQ (reference sequence). Between the trimmed V and J ends, which lost 5 bases and 1 base, there was a span of 17 bases. The CDR3 covers 16 residues.

This clonotype showed up just a few times. The V call is TRBV4-1, the J call TRBJ1-1, with D maybe TRBD1 (5 bases). The CDR3 is 14 residues long. Germline V gene lookup returns CDR1 MGHRA and CDR2 YSYEKL. Trimming removed 0 bases from V and 2 bases from J, with 7 bases in between. As DNA, the CDR3 is TGCGCCAGCAGCCAAGACAGGGCCAACACTGAAGCTTTCTTT. It translates to CASSQDRANTEAFF.